This TCR beta chain was recorded in a study of vaccination and CD4 T cells after COVID-19. Study-wide background: Overlapping SARS-CoV-2, HCoV-NL63, HCoV-OC43 and HCoV-229E spike peptides were used to stimulate cells.

As to this clonotype: Its target is unknown.

Germline V lookup: CDR1 SGHTA, CDR2 FQGNSA. Between the trimmed V and J ends, which lost 1 base and 0 bases, there was a span of 10 bases. This CDR3 has 16 amino acids. Indicated treatment: approximately 11-day PBMC culture with coronavirus spike peptide pools or control peptides (ViraFEST assay). It was with about 10 IU/ml IL-2 and around 10 ug/ml peptide pools that 2.2 million or so PBMCs per well were cultured. Cultured CD4+ T cell DNA was sequenced using the Oncomine TCR Beta short-read assay. TCRdb reanalysed the PCR reads using MiXCR and keeps one entry per CDR3 protein. The sample lists approximately 20,000 distinct CDR3 sequences; about 39% were seen once. Regarding the study as a whole: Convalescent patients' clones that were vaccine-specific were spike mono-reactive in 304 of 307 cases. Median counts of SARS-CoV-2-reactive clonotypes increased from around 20 to 38; this difference was not significant.

The specimen comprised CD4+ T cells from blood, cultured in vitro, sampled after SARS-CoV-2 vaccination. The chain couples TRBV7-2 to TRBJ1-5; no clear D gene. This receptor was identified in a human donor who had recovered from COVID-19. CDR3 bases: TGTGCCAGCAGCTTAGAGTCGGCATATAGCAATCAGCCCCAGCATTTT. Translated, it gives CASSLESAYSNQPQHF.